Following are 4 T cell receptor beta chains from one sample sequenced in a study of PD-1 blockade in classical Hodgkin lymphoma. There was relapse after autologous stem cell transplantation in every patient, and there was variation in brentuximab vedotin exposure. The protocol was immunoSEQ multiplex PCR, while the TCRdb copy is restricted to in-frame clones and leaves out a portion. The sample consists of around 13,000 clones, 78% of them appearing once. The input for sequencing was peripheral blood mononuclear cells (PBMCs), taken before the second cycle of nivolumab. These receptors were obtained from a human donor with classical Hodgkin lymphoma.

V is TRBV18 and J is TRBJ2-7, with TRBD2 identical over 8 bases. The CDR3 has 14 amino acids. After removal of 4 bases from V and 0 bases from J, the junction contained 2 bases not matched to a gene. Per germline, CDR1 KGHSH and CDR2 LQKENI. The CDR3 nucleotides read TGTGCCAGCTCACGGCGGGGGGTCTCCTACGAGCAGTACTTC. Translated, it gives CASSRRGVSYEQYF. Supplemented by reference TRBV18 and TRBJ2-7, the full variable domain reads NAGVMQNPRHLVRRRGQEARLRCSPMKGHSHVYWYRQLPEEGLKFMVYLQKENIIDESGMPKERFSAEFPKEGPSILRIQQVVRGDSAAYFCASSRRGVSYEQYFGPGTRLTVT.

The V gene is TRBV7-8, the J gene TRBJ1-1, with TRBD1 matching 7 bases. Germline V gene lookup returns CDR1 SGHVS and CDR2 FQNEAQ. The V gene end was trimmed by 4 bases and the J gene end by 1 base; junction bases not matched to a gene: 6. The CDR3 length is 15 residues. DNA of the CDR3: TGTGCCAGCAGCTATGCCGGGACAGCGAACACTGAAGCTTTCTTT. This encodes CASSYAGTANTEAFF.

V usage is TRBV27 and J usage is TRBJ2-5, with D uncertain. The CDR3 sequence is 16 residues long. Trimming pared 4 bases from V and 2 bases from J, leaving 17 bases between. CDR1 is MNHEY, CDR2 SMNVEV, per germline (reference sequence). CDR3 coding DNA: TGTGCCAGCAGTTCAATCGCCCGGGCCCCACAAGAGACCCAGTACTTC. This sequence encodes CASSSIARAPQETQYF.

The chain has TRBV14 and TRBJ2-2, with D perhaps matching TRBD2 (6 bases). CDR1 and CDR2 from the germline V gene are SGHDN and FVKESK. The V and J ends lost 4 bases and 6 bases respectively, with 9 bases between them. The CDR3 is made up of 13 amino acids. CDR3 in amino acids: CASSRRLAGELFF. CDR3 bases: TGTGCCAGCAGCCGCCGACTAGCCGGGGAGCTGTTTTTT.